Listed below are T cell receptor beta chains from one sample, sequenced in a study of blood T cell repertoires in COVID-19. TCRdb keeps only in-frame clones here, not all; method: immunoSEQ multiplex PCR. Among about 310,000 clones listed, around 87% were seen once. The specimen sequenced was PBMCs or T cells enriched from blood (not recorded which). These receptors were obtained from a woman between 18 and 29 years old with acute COVID-19. Both conserved end residues are part of each CDR3. The order of the fields is CDR3 DNA, CDR3 protein, V gene, D gene, clone size, J gene. The D gene is left open where the match is weak. A clone size is listed for some rows: how often the clone was seen (once, few, many), or a class if it is expanded.

CDR3nt: TGTGCCAGCAGCCCGGGAGCGGGAGCCTACAATGAGCAGTTCTTC
CDR3aa: CASSPGAGAYNEQFF
v_gene: TRBV5-6
d_gene: TRBD2
abundance: NA
j_gene: TRBJ2-1

CDR3nt: TGTGCCAGTACCCCTTCTCCAGACAGGGTATGGAGCTACACCTTC
CDR3aa: CASTPSPDRVWSYTF
v_gene: TRBV19
d_gene: TRBD1
abundance: NA
j_gene: TRBJ1-2

CDR3nt: TGTGCCAGCAGTTGGGACAGGCTAGGCTACAATGAGCAGTTCTTC
CDR3aa: CASSWDRLGYNEQFF
v_gene: TRBV27
d_gene: TRBD1
abundance: NA
j_gene: TRBJ2-1

CDR3nt: TGTGCCAGTGATAGCTCTGGGGCCAACGTCCTGACTTTC
CDR3aa: CASDSSGANVLTF
v_gene: TRBV14
d_gene: NA
abundance: few
j_gene: TRBJ2-6

CDR3nt: TGCGCCAGCAGCTTGCCTCAGTCTAGCACAGATACGCAGTATTTT
CDR3aa: CASSLPQSSTDTQYF
v_gene: TRBV5-1
d_gene: NA
abundance: NA
j_gene: TRBJ2-3

CDR3nt: TGTGCCAGTAGTATCGACAGATCTTCCTACAATGAGCAGTTCTTC
CDR3aa: CASSIDRSSYNEQFF
v_gene: TRBV19
d_gene: NA
abundance: NA
j_gene: TRBJ2-1

CDR3nt: TGTGCCAGTCGAGCGGTTAATGAGCAGTTCTTC
CDR3aa: CASRAVNEQFF
v_gene: TRBV19
d_gene: NA
abundance: NA
j_gene: TRBJ2-1

CDR3nt: TGCGCCAGCAGCTTGGAAGCCGGTGATCAGCCCCAGCATTTT
CDR3aa: CASSLEAGDQPQHF
v_gene: TRBV5-1
d_gene: NA
abundance: NA
j_gene: TRBJ1-5

CDR3nt: TGTGCCAGTAGTCCGGGAGGCTCCTACGAGCAGTACTTC
CDR3aa: CASSPGGSYEQYF
v_gene: TRBV19
d_gene: TRBD2
abundance: NA
j_gene: TRBJ2-7

CDR3nt: TGTGCCAGCAGCGTAATGGGGGCAACGGGGACTGAAGCTTTCTTT
CDR3aa: CASSVMGATGTEAFF
v_gene: TRBV7-3
d_gene: NA
abundance: NA
j_gene: TRBJ1-1

CDR3nt: TGTGCCAGCAGCCCACTAGCGGGGGGGGGCACAGATACGCAGTATTTT
CDR3aa: CASSPLAGGGTDTQYF
v_gene: TRBV4-2
d_gene: TRBD2
abundance: NA
j_gene: TRBJ2-3

CDR3nt: TGTGCCAGCAGAGAACGGACAGCATTAACCATTGAAGCTTTCTTT
CDR3aa: CASRERTALTIEAFF
v_gene: TRBV2
d_gene: NA
abundance: once
j_gene: TRBJ1-1

CDR3nt: TGTGCCAGCAGACAGGGAGCCGGGGAGCTGTTTTTT
CDR3aa: CASRQGAGELFF
v_gene: TRBV4-2
d_gene: NA
abundance: NA
j_gene: TRBJ2-2

CDR3nt: TGTGCCTGTTCGAGGACTGGGAACACTGAAGCTTTCTTT
CDR3aa: CACSRTGNTEAFF
v_gene: TRBV30
d_gene: NA
abundance: NA
j_gene: TRBJ1-1

CDR3nt: TGTGCCAGTAACATGGGACAGGGGACAGGAGGCTACACCTTC
CDR3aa: CASNMGQGTGGYTF
v_gene: TRBV19
d_gene: TRBD1
abundance: NA
j_gene: TRBJ1-2

CDR3nt: TGTGCCAGCAGTCCTGACAGGGTCTCTGAAGCTTTCTTT
CDR3aa: CASSPDRVSEAFF
v_gene: TRBV27
d_gene: TRBD1
abundance: NA
j_gene: TRBJ1-1

CDR3nt: TGCGCCAGCAATCAGGGGGAATACAATGAGCAGTTCTTC
CDR3aa: CASNQGEYNEQFF
v_gene: TRBV5-1
d_gene: TRBD1
abundance: NA
j_gene: TRBJ2-1

CDR3nt: TGTGCCAGCAGCTTAGTTTTACCAGGGGAATCACCCCTCCACTTT
CDR3aa: CASSLVLPGESPLHF
v_gene: TRBV7-9
d_gene: NA
abundance: once
j_gene: TRBJ1-6

CDR3nt: TGTGCCAGCAGCGGGACAGACCTCTCTGGAAACACCATATATTTT
CDR3aa: CASSGTDLSGNTIYF
v_gene: TRBV28
d_gene: TRBD1
abundance: NA
j_gene: TRBJ1-3

CDR3nt: TGTGCCAGCAAATCAGGGGAGATAAGAGGAAACACCATATATTTT
CDR3aa: CASKSGEIRGNTIYF
v_gene: TRBV19
d_gene: NA
abundance: once
j_gene: TRBJ1-3

CDR3nt: TGTGCCAGCTCCCCTACTAGCGTCCCCGGGGCCAACGTCCTGACTTTC
CDR3aa: CASSPTSVPGANVLTF
v_gene: TRBV7-6
d_gene: TRBD2
abundance: NA
j_gene: TRBJ2-6

CDR3nt: TGTGCCAGTAGTATAGATCCTTTTGAGTACACTGAAGCTTTCTTT
CDR3aa: CASSIDPFEYTEAFF
v_gene: TRBV19
d_gene: NA
abundance: NA
j_gene: TRBJ1-1

CDR3nt: TGTGCCAGCAGCTTATCGGGGATGAACACTGAAGCTTTCTTT
CDR3aa: CASSLSGMNTEAFF
v_gene: TRBV7-3
d_gene: NA
abundance: NA
j_gene: TRBJ1-1

CDR3nt: TGTGCCAGCAAACCGGGACTAGCGGGAGTAGCAAATGAGCAGTTCTTC
CDR3aa: CASKPGLAGVANEQFF
v_gene: TRBV2
d_gene: TRBD2
abundance: NA
j_gene: TRBJ2-1

CDR3nt: TGCGCCAGCAGCTTGGGAGGGATGTATGAAAAACTGTTTTTT
CDR3aa: CASSLGGMYEKLFF
v_gene: TRBV5-1
d_gene: NA
abundance: NA
j_gene: TRBJ1-4

CDR3nt: TGTGCCAGCAGATTAACAGGCGACAATGAGCAGTTCTTC
CDR3aa: CASRLTGDNEQFF
v_gene: TRBV12-3/TRBV12-4
d_gene: NA
abundance: NA
j_gene: TRBJ2-1

CDR3nt: TGTGCCAGCAGCGTGGGGGGACCGCTCTCTGGAAACACCATATATTTT
CDR3aa: CASSVGGPLSGNTIYF
v_gene: TRBV7-9
d_gene: NA
abundance: NA
j_gene: TRBJ1-3

CDR3nt: TGTGCCACCAGTAACGAGCGAGGAGGCAAAAACATTCAGTACTTC
CDR3aa: CATSNERGGKNIQYF
v_gene: TRBV24-1
d_gene: NA
abundance: NA
j_gene: TRBJ2-4

CDR3nt: TGTGCCAGCAGCTTAATTTCGGGGTACTACAATGAGCAGTTCTTC
CDR3aa: CASSLISGYYNEQFF
v_gene: TRBV7-9
d_gene: NA
abundance: NA
j_gene: TRBJ2-1

CDR3nt: TGTGCCAGCTCACCCGTTCCCGATCAGCCCCAGCATTTT
CDR3aa: CASSPVPDQPQHF
v_gene: TRBV18
d_gene: NA
abundance: NA
j_gene: TRBJ1-5

CDR3nt: TGTGCCAGCAGCCCGGGAATATTCTACAATGAGCAGTTCTTC
CDR3aa: CASSPGIFYNEQFF
v_gene: TRBV11-3
d_gene: NA
abundance: NA
j_gene: TRBJ2-1

CDR3nt: TGTGCCAGCAGTGATGCGGCCAGCTCCTACAATGAGCAGTTCTTC
CDR3aa: CASSDAASSYNEQFF
v_gene: TRBV25-1
d_gene: NA
abundance: NA
j_gene: TRBJ2-1

CDR3nt: TGCACCAGCAGCCAAGAGAGGCGAGCGAGGCTAGCGGGAGGTTTAAATGAGCAGTTCTTC
CDR3aa: CTSSQERRARLAGGLNEQFF
v_gene: TRBV1
d_gene: NA
abundance: NA
j_gene: TRBJ2-1

CDR3nt: TGTGCCAGCAGTTCGACTCCCCGGGACACGAAAAACATTCAGTACTTC
CDR3aa: CASSSTPRDTKNIQYF
v_gene: TRBV28
d_gene: NA
abundance: NA
j_gene: TRBJ2-4

CDR3nt: TGTGCCAGTAGGCCGGGACACATCACTGAAGCTTTCTTT
CDR3aa: CASRPGHITEAFF
v_gene: TRBV19
d_gene: NA
abundance: medium-sized
j_gene: TRBJ1-1

CDR3nt: TGTGCCATCGGGCGGGACTTGAACACTGAAGCTTTCTTT
CDR3aa: CAIGRDLNTEAFF
v_gene: TRBV10-3
d_gene: NA
abundance: NA
j_gene: TRBJ1-1

CDR3nt: TGTGCCAGCAGGACCGACAGTCTATTTTATAATTCACCCCTCCACTTT
CDR3aa: CASRTDSLFYNSPLHF
v_gene: TRBV27
d_gene: NA
abundance: NA
j_gene: TRBJ1-6

CDR3nt: TGTGCCATCAGTGAGCAAGGGGGCGAAGCCCAGCATTTT
CDR3aa: CAISEQGGEAQHF
v_gene: TRBV10-3
d_gene: TRBD1
abundance: NA
j_gene: TRBJ1-5

CDR3nt: TGTGCCAGCAGTTTCTCGACAGGGAACTATGGCTACACCTTC
CDR3aa: CASSFSTGNYGYTF
v_gene: TRBV28
d_gene: TRBD1
abundance: NA
j_gene: TRBJ1-2

CDR3nt: TGTGCCAGCAGCTCCGATTCAGAGCGGGAGGTCTACAATGAGCAGTTCTTC
CDR3aa: CASSSDSEREVYNEQFF
v_gene: TRBV5-4
d_gene: TRBD2
abundance: NA
j_gene: TRBJ2-1